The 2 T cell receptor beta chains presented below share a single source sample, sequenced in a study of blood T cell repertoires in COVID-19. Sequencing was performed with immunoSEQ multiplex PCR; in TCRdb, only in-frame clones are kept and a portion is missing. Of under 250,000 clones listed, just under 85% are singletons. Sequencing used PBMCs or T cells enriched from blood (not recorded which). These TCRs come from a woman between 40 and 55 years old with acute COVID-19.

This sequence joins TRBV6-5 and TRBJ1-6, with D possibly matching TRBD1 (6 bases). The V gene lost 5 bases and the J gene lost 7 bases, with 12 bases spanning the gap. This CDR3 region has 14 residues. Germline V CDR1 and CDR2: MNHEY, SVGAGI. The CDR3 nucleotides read TGTGCCAGCAGTAACGGACAGCACAATTCACCCCTCCACTTT. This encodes CASSNGQHNSPLHF.

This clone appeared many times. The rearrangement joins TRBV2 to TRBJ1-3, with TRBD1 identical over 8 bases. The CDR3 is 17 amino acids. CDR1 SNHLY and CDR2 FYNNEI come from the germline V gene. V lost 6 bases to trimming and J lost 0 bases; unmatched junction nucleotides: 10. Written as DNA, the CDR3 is TGTGCCAGCAGCCCTATACTACAGGGGGTCTCTGGAAACACCATATATTTT. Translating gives CASSPILQGVSGNTIYF.